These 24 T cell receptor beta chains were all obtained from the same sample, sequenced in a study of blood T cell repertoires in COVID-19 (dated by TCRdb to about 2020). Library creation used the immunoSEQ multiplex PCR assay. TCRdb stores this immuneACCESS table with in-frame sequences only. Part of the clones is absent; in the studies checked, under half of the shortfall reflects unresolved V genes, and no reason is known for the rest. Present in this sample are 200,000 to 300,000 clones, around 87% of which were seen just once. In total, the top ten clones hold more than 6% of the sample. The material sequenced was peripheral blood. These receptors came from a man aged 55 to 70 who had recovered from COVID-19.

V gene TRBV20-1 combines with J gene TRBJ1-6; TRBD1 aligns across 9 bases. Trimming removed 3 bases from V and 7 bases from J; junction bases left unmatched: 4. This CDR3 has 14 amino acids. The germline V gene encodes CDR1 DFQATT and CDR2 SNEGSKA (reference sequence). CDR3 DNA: TGCAGTGCTAGTTCGGGACAGGGAAATTCACCCCTCCACTTT. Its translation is CSASSGQGNSPLHF.

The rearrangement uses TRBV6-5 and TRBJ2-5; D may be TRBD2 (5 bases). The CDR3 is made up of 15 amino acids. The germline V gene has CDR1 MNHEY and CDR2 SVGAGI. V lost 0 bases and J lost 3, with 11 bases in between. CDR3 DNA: TGTGCCAGCAGTTACTCTGGGGAGAGAGAAGAGACCCAGTACTTC. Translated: CASSYSGEREETQYF.

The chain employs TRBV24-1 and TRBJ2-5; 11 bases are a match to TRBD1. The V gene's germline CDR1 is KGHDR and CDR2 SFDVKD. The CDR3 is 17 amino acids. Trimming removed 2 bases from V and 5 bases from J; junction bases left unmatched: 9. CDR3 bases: TGTGCCACCAGTGATTCACGGACAGGGGGCGGGGGTGAGACCCAGTACTTC. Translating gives CATSDSRTGGGGETQYF.

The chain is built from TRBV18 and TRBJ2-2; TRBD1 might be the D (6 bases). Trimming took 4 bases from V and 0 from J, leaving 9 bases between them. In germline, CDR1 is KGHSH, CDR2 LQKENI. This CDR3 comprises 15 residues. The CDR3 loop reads CASSLGTPNTGELFF. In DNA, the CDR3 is TGTGCCAGCTCACTAGGGACACCGAACACCGGGGAGCTGTTTTTT.

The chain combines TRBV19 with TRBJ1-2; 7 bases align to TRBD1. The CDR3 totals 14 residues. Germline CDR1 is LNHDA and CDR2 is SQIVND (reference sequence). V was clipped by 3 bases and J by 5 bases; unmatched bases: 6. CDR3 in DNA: TGTGCCAGTAGTATCGAACAGGGGAAATATGGCTACACCTTC. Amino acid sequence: CASSIEQGKYGYTF.

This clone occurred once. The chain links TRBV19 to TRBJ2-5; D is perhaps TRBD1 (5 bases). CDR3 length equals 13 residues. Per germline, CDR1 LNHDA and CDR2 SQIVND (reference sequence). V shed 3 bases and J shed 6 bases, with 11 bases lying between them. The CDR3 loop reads CASSIQGGKTQYF. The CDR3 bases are TGTGCCAGTAGTATCCAGGGTGGGAAGACCCAGTACTTC.

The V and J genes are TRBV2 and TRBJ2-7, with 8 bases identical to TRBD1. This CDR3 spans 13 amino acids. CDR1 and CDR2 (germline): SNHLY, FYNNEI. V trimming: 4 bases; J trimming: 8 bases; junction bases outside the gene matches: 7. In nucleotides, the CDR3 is TGTGCCAGCAGTGCATCGGACAGGGTCCAGCAGTACTTC. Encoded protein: CASSASDRVQQYF.

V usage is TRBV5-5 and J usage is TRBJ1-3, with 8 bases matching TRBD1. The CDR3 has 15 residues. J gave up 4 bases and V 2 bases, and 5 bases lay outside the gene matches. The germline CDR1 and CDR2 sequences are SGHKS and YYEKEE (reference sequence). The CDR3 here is CASSFRTGGGNTIYF. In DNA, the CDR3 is TGTGCCAGCAGCTTTAGAACAGGGGGAGGAAACACCATATATTTT.

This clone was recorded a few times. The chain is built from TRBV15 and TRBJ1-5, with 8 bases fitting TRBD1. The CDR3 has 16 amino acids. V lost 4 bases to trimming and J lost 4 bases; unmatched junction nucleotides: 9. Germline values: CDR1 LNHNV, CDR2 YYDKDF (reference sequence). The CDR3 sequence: CATSKDQGANNQPQHF. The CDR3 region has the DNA TGTGCCACCAGCAAAGATCAGGGGGCTAATAATCAGCCCCAGCATTTT.

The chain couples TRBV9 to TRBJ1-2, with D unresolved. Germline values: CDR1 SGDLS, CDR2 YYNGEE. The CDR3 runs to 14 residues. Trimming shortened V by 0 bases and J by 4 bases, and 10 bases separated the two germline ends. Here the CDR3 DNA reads TGTGCCAGCAGCGTAGACACCTCGCCCTATGGCTACACCTTC. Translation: CASSVDTSPYGYTF.

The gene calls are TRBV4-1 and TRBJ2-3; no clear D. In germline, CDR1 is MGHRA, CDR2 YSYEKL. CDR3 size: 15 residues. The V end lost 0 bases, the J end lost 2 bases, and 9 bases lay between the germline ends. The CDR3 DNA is TGCGCCAGCAGCCAAGATGGCCTTTACACAGATACGCAGTATTTT. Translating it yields CASSQDGLYTDTQYF.

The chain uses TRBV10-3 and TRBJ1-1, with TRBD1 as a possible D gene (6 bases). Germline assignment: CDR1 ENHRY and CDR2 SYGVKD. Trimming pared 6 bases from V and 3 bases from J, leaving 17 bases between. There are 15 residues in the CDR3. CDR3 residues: CAISPLQGTHTEAFF. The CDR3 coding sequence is TGTGCCATCAGCCCATTACAGGGCACCCACACTGAAGCTTTCTTT.

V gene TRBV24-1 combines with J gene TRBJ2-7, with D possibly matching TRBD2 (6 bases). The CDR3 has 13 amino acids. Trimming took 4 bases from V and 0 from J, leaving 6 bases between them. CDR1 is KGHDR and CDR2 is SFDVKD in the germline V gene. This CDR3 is CATSETSSYEQYV. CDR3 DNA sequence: TGTGCCACCAGTGAGACTAGCTCCTACGAGCAGTACGTC.

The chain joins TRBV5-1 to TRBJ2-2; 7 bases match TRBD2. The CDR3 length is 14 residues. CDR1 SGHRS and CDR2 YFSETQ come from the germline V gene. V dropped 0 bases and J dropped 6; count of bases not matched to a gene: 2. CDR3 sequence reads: CASSLARGAGELFF. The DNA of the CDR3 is TGCGCCAGCAGCTTGGCCCGGGGGGCCGGGGAGCTGTTTTTT.

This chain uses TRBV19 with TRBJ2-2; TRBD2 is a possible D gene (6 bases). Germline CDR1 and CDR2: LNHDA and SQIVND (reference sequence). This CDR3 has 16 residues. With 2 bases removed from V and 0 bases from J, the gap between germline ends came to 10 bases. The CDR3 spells CASSIIGSSNTGELFF. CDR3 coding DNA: TGTGCCAGTAGTATAATCGGGAGCTCGAACACCGGGGAGCTGTTTTTT.

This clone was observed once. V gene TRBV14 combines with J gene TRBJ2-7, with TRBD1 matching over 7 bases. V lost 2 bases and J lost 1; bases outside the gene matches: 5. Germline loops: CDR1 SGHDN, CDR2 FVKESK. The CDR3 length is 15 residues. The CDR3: CASSQRYRGSYEQYF. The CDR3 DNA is TGTGCCAGCAGCCAAAGGTACAGGGGTTCCTACGAGCAGTACTTC. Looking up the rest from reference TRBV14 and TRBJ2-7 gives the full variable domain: EAGVTQFPSHSVIEKGQTVTLRCDPISGHDNLYWYRRVMGKEIKFLLHFVKESKQDESGMPNNRFLAERTGGTYSTLKVQPAELEDSGVYFCASSQRYRGSYEQYFGPGTRLTVT.

CDR3 DNA: TGTGCCAGTAGTATCGGACAAAACTACGAGCAGTACTTC. As protein: CASSIGQNYEQYF. The chain recombines TRBV19 with TRBJ2-7, with TRBD1 as a possible D gene (5 bases). From germline, CDR1 is LNHDA and CDR2 SQIVND (reference sequence). The CDR3 covers 13 residues. V dropped 3 bases and J dropped 3 bases, with 9 bases sitting between them.

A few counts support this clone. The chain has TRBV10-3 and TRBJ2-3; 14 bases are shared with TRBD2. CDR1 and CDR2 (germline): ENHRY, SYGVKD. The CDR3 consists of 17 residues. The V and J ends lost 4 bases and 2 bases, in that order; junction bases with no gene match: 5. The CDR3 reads CAISAGTSGGLTDTQYF. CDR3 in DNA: TGTGCCATCAGTGCCGGGACTAGCGGGGGTCTCACAGATACGCAGTATTTT.

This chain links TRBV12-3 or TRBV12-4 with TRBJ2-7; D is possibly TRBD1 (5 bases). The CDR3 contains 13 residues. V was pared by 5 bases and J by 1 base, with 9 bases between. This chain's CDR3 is CASSPDRSYEQYF. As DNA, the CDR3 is TGTGCCAGCAGTCCAGACAGATCCTACGAGCAGTACTTC.

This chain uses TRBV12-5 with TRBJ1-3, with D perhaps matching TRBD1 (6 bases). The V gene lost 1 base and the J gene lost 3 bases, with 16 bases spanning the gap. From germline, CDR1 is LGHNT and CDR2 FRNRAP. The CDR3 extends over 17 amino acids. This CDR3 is CASGLGRPGEHGNTIYF. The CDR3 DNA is TGTGCTAGTGGTTTGGGGCGGCCAGGGGAACATGGAAACACCATATATTTT.

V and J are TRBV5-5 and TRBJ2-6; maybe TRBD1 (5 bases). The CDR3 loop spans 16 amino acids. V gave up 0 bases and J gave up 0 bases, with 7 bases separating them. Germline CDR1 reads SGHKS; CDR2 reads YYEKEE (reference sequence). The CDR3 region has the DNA TGTGCCAGCAGCTTGGCCAGGGTCTCTGGGGCCAACGTCCTGACTTTC. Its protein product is CASSLARVSGANVLTF.

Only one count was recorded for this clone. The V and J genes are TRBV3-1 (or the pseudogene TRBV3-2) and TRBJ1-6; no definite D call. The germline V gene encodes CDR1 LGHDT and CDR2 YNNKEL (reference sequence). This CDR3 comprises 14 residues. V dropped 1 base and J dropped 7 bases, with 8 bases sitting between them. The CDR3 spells CASSQAFSNSPLHF. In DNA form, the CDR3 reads TGTGCCAGCAGCCAAGCGTTCTCGAATTCACCCCTCCACTTT.

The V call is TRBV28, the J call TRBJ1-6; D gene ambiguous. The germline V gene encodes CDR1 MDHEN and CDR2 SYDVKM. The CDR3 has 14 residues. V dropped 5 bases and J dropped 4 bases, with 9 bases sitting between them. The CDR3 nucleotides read TGTGCCAGCAGTCCTCCAGAATATAATTCACCCCTCCACTTT. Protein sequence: CASSPPEYNSPLHF.

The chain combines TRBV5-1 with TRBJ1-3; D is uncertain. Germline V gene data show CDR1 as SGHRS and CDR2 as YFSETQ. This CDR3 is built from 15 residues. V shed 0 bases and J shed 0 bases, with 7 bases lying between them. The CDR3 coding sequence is TGCGCCAGCAGCTTGGCGGGGAACTCTGGAAACACCATATATTTT. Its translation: CASSLAGNSGNTIYF.